The TCR beta chain under discussion was sequenced for a study of blood T cell repertoires in COVID-19. Per the original methods: Reference gene primer amplification yielded estimated nucleated cell counts. Profiled with immunoSEQ multiplex PCR; TCRdb holds only in-frame clones, not every one. V and J calls and clone size follow that table, whereas D and trimming were derived from the DNA. Here the sample spans about 47,000 clones, approximately 80% being singletons. This sequence originates from a woman aged 60-70 years with acute or convalescent COVID-19. Sequencing input: peripheral blood.

CDR3 sequence (DNA): TGTGCCAGCAGTGTAGCTAGCGGGCGAACCTACGAGCAGTACTTC. Residues: CASSVASGRTYEQYF. The V call is TRBV6-2 or TRBV6-3, the J call TRBJ2-7; 8 bases fit TRBD2. V lost 5 bases, J lost 2 bases, and 8 bases stayed unmatched. The CDR3 runs 15 residues. Germline CDR1 reads MNHEY; CDR2 reads SVGEGT.